The present T cell receptor (beta chain) was sequenced within a study of regulatory T cells in long-lasting Graves disease. The sample holds a few counts of this clonotype. Its specificity is not known. Trimming took 2 bases from V and 2 from J; bases not matched to a gene: 13. The CDR3 contains 18 residues. The germline V gene has CDR1 MGHDK and CDR2 SYGVNS. Time point given: newly diagnosed GD, antithyroid drugs for less than 3 months. PBMC-extracted RNA yielded the TCR library. General study results and limits: Accuracy might have suffered from few samples. Among the persistent patients, 2,741 public clonotypes were shared, more than the roughly 990 shared among new patients.

CDR3-region Arm-PCR and iRepertoire HTBI primers produced the TCR beta libraries. TCRdb independently ran MiXCR on the multiplex PCR reads; one entry per CDR3 protein. The sample records 560,000 or so distinct CDR3 sequences, 15% to 20% being singletons. These sequences were also reported in another study, on T cells in Graves' hyperthyroidism and ophthalmopathy. From that paper: Clinicians diagnosed patients from clinical symptoms, serum thyroxine and TRAb, thyroid ultrasound and orbital computed tomography.

The chain links TRBV25-1 to TRBJ2-7; 9 bases map to TRBD2. The sample here was peripheral blood mononuclear cells (PBMCs), taken at new diagnosis, from a patient treated with antithyroid drugs. This TCR was sampled from a young man with Graves disease. CDR3 amino acids: CASSEGGPLAGLPYEQYF. CDR3 coding DNA: TGTGCCAGCAGTGAAGGGGGCCCACTAGCGGGTCTACCCTACGAGCAGTACTTC.